This T cell receptor (beta chain) was captured by sequencing in a study of blood T cell repertoires in COVID-19. Study-wide context: Material from acute and convalescent COVID-19 was sourced from the United States, Italy and Spain. Sources were T cells, B-cell-depleted T cells, or PBMCs; the material itself was cDNA or gDNA.

Repertoires were generated with immunoSEQ multiplex PCR, while TCRdb's copy carries only in-frame clones and drops some. The data show hundreds of thousands of clones, with approximately 90% seen just once and just over 0.85% held by the top ten. The length of the CDR3 is 12 residues. With 3 bases removed from V and 4 bases from J, the gap between germline ends came to 7 bases. Germline CDR1 is GTSNPN and CDR2 is SVGIG (reference sequence). The study assigned cohorts using participant-reported clinical history. Within the 2 weeks before study entry, each person in the exposed group met a COVID-19 case.

The sequencing input was PBMCs or T cells enriched from blood (not recorded which). The receptor comes from a man aged 50 or older who had been exposed to COVID-19. The chain employs TRBV30 and TRBJ2-1; no reliable D call. In nucleotides, the CDR3 is TGTGCCTGGAGCCTCGGGTACAATGAGCAGTTCTTC. This sequence encodes CAWSLGYNEQFF.